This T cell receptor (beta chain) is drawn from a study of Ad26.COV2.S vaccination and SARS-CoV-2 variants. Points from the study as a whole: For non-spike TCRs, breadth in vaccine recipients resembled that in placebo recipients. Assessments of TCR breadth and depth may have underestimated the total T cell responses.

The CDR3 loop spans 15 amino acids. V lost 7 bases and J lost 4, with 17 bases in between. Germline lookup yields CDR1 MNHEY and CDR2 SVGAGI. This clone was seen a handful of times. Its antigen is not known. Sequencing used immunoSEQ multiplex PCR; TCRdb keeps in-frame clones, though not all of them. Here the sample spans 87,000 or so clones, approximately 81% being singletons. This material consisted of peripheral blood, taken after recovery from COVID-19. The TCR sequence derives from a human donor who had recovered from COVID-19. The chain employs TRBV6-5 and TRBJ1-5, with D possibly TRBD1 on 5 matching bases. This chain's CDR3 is CASTPGGNRNQPQHF. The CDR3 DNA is TGTGCCAGCACCCCGGGGGGTAATAGGAATCAGCCCCAGCATTTT.